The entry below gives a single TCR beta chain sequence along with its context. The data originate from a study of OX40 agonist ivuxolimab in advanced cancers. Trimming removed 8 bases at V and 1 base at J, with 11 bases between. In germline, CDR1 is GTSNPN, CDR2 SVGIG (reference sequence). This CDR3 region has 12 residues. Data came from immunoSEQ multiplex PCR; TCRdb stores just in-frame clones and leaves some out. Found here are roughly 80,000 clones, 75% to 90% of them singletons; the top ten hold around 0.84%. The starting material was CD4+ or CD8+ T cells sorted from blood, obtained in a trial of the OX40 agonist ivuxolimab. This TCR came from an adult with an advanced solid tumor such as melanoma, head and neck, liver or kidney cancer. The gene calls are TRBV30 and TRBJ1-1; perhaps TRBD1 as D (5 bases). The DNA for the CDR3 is TGTGCCGGGGGACGGCCGAACACTGAAGCTTTCTTT. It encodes CAGGRPNTEAFF.